One sample yielded the 7 T cell receptor beta chains listed below, sequenced in a study of T cells after somatic rescue of genetic block. The repertoire was sequenced with immunoSEQ multiplex PCR; TCRdb's copy has only in-frame clones and lacks some. The sample has 10,000 to 15,000 clones, 73% seen once. The specimen sequenced was peripheral blood mononuclear cells (PBMCs). These receptors all stem from a boy between 10 and 17 years old.

V is TRBV5-1 and J is TRBJ1-1; no clear D gene. Per the germline V gene, CDR1 is SGHRS and CDR2 is YFSETQ. The CDR3 has 15 residues. Trimming stripped 4 bases from V and 1 base from J, with 14 bases between. CDR3 loop: CASSAAGERNTEAFF. CDR3 sequence (DNA): TGCGCCAGCAGCGCTGCTGGGGAACGGAACACTGAAGCTTTCTTT.

This clone was recorded only once. This chain links TRBV5-4 with TRBJ2-1; 7 nucleotides match TRBD1. The CDR3 sequence is 16 residues long. Trimming took 7 bases from V and 4 from J; bases not matched to a gene: 14. Per germline, CDR1 SGHNT and CDR2 YYREEE (reference sequence). The CDR3 reads CASARYRGNGYNEQFF. The CDR3 bases are TGTGCCAGCGCACGTTACAGGGGCAACGGGTACAATGAGCAGTTCTTC.

The chain couples TRBV7-2 to TRBJ1-6; the D is unclear. CDR1 is SGHTA and CDR2 is FQGNSA in the germline V gene. The CDR3 totals 14 residues. Trimming cost V 1 base and J 7 bases, with 8 bases left between them. The CDR3 DNA reads TGTGCCAGCAGCTTAGGACTCCAGAATTCACCCCTCCACTTT. Translation gives CASSLGLQNSPLHF.

The chain links TRBV29-1 to TRBJ2-7, with TRBD1 matching over 9 bases. Germline V CDR1 and CDR2: SQVTM, ANQGSEA. This CDR3 comprises 15 residues. V lost 1 base and J lost 3; bases outside the gene matches: 7. DNA of the CDR3: TGCAGCGTTGAAGGATGGGGGGACAGGGACTACGAGCAGTACTTC. Its translation is CSVEGWGDRDYEQYF.

The rearrangement links TRBV12-2 to TRBJ2-1; TRBD1 is the table's D call and was not checked against the DNA. TRBV12-2 corresponds to a pseudogene. The CDR3 has 17 amino acids. The CDR3 spells CASRLSKSQGVYNEQFF. CDR3 DNA sequence: TGTGCAAGTCGCTTAAGTAAGTCCCAGGGGGTTTACAATGAGCAGTTCTTC.

The CDR3, as DNA: TGTGCCAGCAGTCCACTAGCGGTTAACACAGATACGCAGTATTTT. Translating it yields CASSPLAVNTDTQYF. V gene TRBV28 combines with J gene TRBJ2-3; 8 bases line up with TRBD2. Germline V gene sequence: CDR1 MDHEN, CDR2 SYDVKM. The CDR3 consists of 15 residues. V shed 5 bases and J 2 bases; nucleotides not matched to a gene: 6.

This clone has more than one count but fewer than ten. J is TRBJ2-5 and V is TRBV5-4; D remains ambiguous. V was pared by 4 bases and J by 5 bases, with 6 bases between. The CDR3 spans 11 residues. Germline CDR1 SGHNT, CDR2 YYREEE (reference sequence). The CDR3 is CASSSMETQYF. CDR3 bases: TGTGCCAGCAGCAGCATGGAGACCCAGTACTTC.